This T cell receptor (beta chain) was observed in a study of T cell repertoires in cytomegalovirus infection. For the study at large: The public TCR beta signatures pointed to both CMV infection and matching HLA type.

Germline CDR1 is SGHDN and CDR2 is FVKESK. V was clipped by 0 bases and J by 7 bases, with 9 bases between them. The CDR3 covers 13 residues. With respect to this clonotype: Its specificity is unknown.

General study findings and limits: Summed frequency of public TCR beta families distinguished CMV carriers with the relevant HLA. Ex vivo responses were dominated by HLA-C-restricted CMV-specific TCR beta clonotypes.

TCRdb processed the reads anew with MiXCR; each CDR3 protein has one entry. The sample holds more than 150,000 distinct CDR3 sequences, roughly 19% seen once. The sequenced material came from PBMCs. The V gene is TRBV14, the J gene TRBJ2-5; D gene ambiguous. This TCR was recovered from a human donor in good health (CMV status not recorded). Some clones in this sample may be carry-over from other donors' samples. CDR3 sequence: CASSQDQMGTQYF. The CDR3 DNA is TGTGCCAGCAGCCAAGACCAGATGGGGACCCAGTACTTC. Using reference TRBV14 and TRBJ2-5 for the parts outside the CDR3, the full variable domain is EAGVTQFPSHSVIEKGQTVTLRCDPISGHDNLYWYRRVMGKEIKFLLHFVKESKQDESGMPNNRFLAERTGGTYSTLKVQPAELEDSGVYFCASSQDQMGTQYFGPGTRLLVL.